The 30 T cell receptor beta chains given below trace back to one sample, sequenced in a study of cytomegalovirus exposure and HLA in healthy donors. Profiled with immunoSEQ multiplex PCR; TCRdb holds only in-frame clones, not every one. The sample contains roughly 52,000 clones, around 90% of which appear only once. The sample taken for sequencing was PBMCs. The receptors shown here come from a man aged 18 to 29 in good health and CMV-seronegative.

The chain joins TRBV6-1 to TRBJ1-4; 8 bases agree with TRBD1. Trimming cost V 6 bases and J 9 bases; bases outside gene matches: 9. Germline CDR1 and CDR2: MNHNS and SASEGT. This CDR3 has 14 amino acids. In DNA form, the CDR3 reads TGTGCCAGCAGCGAGGACAGGGTGTTGAAAAAACTGTTTTTT. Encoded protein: CASSEDRVLKKLFF.

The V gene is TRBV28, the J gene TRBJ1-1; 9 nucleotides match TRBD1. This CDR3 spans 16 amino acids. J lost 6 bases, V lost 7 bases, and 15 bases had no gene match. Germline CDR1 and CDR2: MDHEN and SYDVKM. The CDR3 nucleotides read TGTGCCAGCAAACCGGGACAGGGAAGGATTGCGGCTGAAGCTTTCTTT. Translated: CASKPGQGRIAAEAFF.

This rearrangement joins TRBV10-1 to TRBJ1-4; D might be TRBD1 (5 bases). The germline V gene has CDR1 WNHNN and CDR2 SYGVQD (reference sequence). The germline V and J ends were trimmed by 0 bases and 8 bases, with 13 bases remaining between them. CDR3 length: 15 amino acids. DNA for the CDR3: TGCGCCAGCAGTGAGTCGGGGGGAGTTCGGGAAAAACTGTTTTTT. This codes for CASSESGGVREKLFF.

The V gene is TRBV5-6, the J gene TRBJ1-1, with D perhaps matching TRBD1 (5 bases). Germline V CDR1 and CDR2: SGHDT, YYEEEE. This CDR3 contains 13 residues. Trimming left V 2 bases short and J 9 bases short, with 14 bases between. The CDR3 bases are TGTGCCAGCAGCTTTAGTCTGGCAGGGAAAGCTTTCTTT. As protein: CASSFSLAGKAFF.

CDR3 DNA: TGCGCCAGCAGCTCCGGGACTTATTACGAGCAGTACTTC. Its translation is CASSSGTYYEQYF. The chain has TRBV5-1 and TRBJ2-7, with a tentative D call TRBD2 (6 bases). This CDR3 spans 13 amino acids. Germline lookup yields CDR1 SGHRS and CDR2 YFSETQ. Trimming pared 3 bases from V and 4 bases from J, leaving 11 bases between.

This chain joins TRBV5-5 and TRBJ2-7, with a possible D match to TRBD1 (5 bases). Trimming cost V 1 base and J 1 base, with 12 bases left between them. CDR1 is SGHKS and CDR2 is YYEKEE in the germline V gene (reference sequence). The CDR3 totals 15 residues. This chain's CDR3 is CASSLHLTESYEQYF. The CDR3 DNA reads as TGTGCCAGCAGCTTGCATCTGACAGAATCCTACGAGCAGTACTTC.

DNA of the CDR3: TGTGCCAGTAGTCGCCCGGGACAGGGGGTTGGAGAGCAGTACTTC. Residues: CASSRPGQGVGEQYF. The rearrangement uses TRBV19 and TRBJ2-7, with 11 bases aligning to TRBD1. Germline V gene lookup returns CDR1 LNHDA and CDR2 SQIVND (reference sequence). Trimming at V came to 5 bases and at J to 7 bases, leaving 10 bases not matched to a gene. The CDR3 runs to 15 residues.

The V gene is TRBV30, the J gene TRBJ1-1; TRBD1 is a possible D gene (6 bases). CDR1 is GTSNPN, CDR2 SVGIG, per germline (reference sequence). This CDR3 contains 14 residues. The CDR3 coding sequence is TGTGCACAACGGACTAGACAGGCGAACACTGAAGCTTTCTTT. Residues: CAQRTRQANTEAFF.

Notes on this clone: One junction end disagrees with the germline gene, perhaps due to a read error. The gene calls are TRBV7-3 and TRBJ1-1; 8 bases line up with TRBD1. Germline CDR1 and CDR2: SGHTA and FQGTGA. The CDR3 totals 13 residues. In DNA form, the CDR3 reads TGTGCCAGCAGCCTAACAGGGGGAGTTGAAGCTTTCTTT. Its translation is CASSLTGGVEAFF.

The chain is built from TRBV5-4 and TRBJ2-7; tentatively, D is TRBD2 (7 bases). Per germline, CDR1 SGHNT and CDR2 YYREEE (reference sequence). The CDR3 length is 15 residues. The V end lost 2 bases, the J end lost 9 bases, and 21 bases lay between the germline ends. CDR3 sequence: CASSFSGMRGGWQYF. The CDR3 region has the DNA TGTGCCAGCAGCTTTAGTGGTATGAGGGGGGGATGGCAGTACTTC.

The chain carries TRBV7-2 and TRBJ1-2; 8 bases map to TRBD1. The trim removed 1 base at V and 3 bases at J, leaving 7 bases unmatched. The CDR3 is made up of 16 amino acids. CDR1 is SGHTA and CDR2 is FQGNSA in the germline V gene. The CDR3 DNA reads TGTGCCAGCAGCTTAGGGGGGCAGGGGGCCGACTATGGCTACACCTTC. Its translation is CASSLGGQGADYGYTF.

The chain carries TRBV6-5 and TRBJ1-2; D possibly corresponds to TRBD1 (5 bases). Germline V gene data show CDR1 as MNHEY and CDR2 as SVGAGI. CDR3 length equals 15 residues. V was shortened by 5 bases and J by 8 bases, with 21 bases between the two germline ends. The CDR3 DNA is TGTGCCAGCAGTAACCATCGTCAAGGGGCCGGGGGCTACACCTTC. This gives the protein CASSNHRQGAGGYTF.

CDR3: CASSQGHLAGVFNEQFF. CDR3 nucleotides: TGCGCCAGCAGCCAAGGACACCTTGCGGGAGTTTTCAATGAGCAGTTCTTC. The chain has TRBV4-1 and TRBJ2-1; 7 positions agree with TRBD2. CDR3 length equals 17 residues. Looked up from germline, CDR1 is MGHRA and CDR2 is YSYEKL. With V trimmed by 1 base and J by 6 bases, 12 bases remained unmatched.

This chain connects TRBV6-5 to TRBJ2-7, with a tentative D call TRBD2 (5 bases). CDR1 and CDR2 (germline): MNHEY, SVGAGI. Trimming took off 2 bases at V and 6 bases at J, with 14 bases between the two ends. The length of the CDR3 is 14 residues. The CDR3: CASSYPGILGEQYF. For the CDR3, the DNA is TGTGCCAGCAGTTACCCCGGGATTCTTGGCGAGCAGTACTTC.

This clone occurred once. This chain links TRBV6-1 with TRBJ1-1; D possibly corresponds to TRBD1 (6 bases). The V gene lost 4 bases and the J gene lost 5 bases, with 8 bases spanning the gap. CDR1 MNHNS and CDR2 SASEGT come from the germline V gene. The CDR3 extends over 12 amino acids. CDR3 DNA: TGTGCCAGCAGTGTCCAGGGGACTGAAGCTTTCTTT. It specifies CASSVQGTEAFF.

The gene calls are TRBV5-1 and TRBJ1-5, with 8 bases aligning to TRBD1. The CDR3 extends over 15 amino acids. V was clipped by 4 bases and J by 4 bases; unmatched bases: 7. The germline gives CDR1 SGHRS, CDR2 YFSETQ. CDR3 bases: TGCGCCAGCAGCCTAGGGACAGGTCCTAATCAGCCCCAGCATTTT. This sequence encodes CASSLGTGPNQPQHF.

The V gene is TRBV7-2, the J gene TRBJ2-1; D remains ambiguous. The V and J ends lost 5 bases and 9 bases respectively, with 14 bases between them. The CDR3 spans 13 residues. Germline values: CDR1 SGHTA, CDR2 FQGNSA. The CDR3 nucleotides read TGTGCCAGCAGCGCGAGCCTGGTCGGTGAGCAGTTCTTC. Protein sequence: CASSASLVGEQFF. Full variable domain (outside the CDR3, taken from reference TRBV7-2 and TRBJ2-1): GAGVSQSPSNKVTEKGKDVELRCDPISGHTALYWYRQSLGQGLEFLIYFQGNSAPDKSGLPSDRFSAERTGGSVSTLTIQRTQQEDSAVYLCASSASLVGEQFFGPGTRLTVL.

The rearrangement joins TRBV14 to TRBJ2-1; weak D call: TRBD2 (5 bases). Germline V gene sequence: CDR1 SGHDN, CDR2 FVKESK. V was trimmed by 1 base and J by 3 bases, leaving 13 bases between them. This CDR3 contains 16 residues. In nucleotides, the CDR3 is TGTGCCAGCAGCCAAGTAACGGGAATTGGCTACAATGAGCAGTTCTTC. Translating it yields CASSQVTGIGYNEQFF. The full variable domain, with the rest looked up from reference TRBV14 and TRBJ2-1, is EAGVTQFPSHSVIEKGQTVTLRCDPISGHDNLYWYRRVMGKEIKFLLHFVKESKQDESGMPNNRFLAERTGGTYSTLKVQPAELEDSGVYFCASSQVTGIGYNEQFFGPGTRLTVL.

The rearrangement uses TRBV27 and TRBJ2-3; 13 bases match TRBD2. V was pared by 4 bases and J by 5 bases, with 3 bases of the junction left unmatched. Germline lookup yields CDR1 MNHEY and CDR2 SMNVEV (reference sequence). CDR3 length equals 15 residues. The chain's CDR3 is CASSYGLAGEDTQYF. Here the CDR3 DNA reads TGTGCCAGCAGTTATGGACTAGCGGGAGAAGATACGCAGTATTTT.

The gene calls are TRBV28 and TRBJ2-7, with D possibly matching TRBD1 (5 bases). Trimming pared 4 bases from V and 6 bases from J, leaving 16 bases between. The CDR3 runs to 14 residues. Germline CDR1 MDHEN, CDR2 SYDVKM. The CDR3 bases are TGTGCCAGCAGTTCCCCAGGGCGGAAATTCGAGCAGTACTTC. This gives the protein CASSSPGRKFEQYF.

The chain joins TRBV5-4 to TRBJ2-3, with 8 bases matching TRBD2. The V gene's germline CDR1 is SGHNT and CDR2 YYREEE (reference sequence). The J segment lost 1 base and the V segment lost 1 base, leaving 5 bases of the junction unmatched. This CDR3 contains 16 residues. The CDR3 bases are TGTGCCAGCAGCTTGTCTGCGGGAGGCCGCACAGATACGCAGTATTTT. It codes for CASSLSAGGRTDTQYF.

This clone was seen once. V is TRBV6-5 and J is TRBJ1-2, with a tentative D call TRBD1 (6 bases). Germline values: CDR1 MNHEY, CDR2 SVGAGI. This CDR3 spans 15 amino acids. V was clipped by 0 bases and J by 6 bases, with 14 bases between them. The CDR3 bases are TGTGCCAGCAGTTACTCGATGCTTAGGGGGAATGGCTACACCTTC. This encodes CASSYSMLRGNGYTF.

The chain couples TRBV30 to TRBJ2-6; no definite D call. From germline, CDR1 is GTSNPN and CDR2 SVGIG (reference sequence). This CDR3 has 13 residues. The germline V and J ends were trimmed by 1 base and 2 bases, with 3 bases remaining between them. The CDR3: CAWSATGANVLTF. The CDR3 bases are TGTGCCTGGAGTGCCACTGGGGCCAACGTCCTGACTTTC.

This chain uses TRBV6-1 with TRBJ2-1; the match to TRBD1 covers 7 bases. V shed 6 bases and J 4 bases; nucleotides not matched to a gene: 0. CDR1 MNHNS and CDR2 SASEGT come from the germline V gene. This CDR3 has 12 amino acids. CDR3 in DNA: TGTGCCAGCAGACAGGGGTACAATGAGCAGTTCTTC. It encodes CASRQGYNEQFF.

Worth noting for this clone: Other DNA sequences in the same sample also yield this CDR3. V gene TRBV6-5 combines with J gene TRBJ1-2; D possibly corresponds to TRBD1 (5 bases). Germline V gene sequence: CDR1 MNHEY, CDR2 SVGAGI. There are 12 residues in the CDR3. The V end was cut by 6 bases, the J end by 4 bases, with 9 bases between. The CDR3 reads CASSGGGYGYTF. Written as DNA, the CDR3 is TGTGCCAGCAGCGGGGGGGGCTATGGCTACACCTTC.

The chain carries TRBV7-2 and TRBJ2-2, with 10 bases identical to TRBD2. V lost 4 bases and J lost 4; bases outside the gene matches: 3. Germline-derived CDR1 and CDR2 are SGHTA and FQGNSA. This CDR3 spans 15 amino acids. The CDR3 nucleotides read TGTGCCAGCAGCTCCTCTAGCGGGGGCACCGGGGAGCTGTTTTTT. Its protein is CASSSSSGGTGELFF.

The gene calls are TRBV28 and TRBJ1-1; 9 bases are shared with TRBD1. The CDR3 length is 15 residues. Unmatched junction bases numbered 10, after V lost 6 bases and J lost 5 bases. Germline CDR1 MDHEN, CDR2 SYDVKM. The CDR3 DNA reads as TGTGCCAGCAGCCCCGGGGGGACAGGGTTTACTGAAGCTTTCTTT. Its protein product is CASSPGGTGFTEAFF.

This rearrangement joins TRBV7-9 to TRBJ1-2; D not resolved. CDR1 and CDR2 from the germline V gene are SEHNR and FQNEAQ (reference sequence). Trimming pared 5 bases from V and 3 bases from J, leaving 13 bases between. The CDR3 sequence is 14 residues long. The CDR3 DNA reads TGTGCCAGCAGCATTGGACTCGACTACTATGGCTACACCTTC. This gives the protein CASSIGLDYYGYTF.

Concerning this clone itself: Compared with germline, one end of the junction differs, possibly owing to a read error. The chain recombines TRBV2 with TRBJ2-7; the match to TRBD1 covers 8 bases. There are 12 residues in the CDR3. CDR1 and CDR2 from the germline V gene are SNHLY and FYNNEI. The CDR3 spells CASRGLPYEQYF. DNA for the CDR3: TGTGCAAGCAGGGGGCTGCCCTACGAGCAGTACTTC.

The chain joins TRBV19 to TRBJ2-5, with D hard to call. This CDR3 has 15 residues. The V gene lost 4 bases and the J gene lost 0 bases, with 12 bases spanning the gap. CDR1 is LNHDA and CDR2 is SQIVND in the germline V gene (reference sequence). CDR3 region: CASSRWSGNQETQYF. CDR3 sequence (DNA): TGTGCCAGTAGTAGATGGTCAGGTAACCAAGAGACCCAGTACTTC.